This TCR beta chain was captured by sequencing in a study of blood T cell repertoires in COVID-19. The repertoire was sequenced with immunoSEQ multiplex PCR; TCRdb's copy has only in-frame clones and lacks some. The data contain more than 85,000 clones, around 76% of them seen just once; the ten biggest clones take up around 19%. The V gene end was trimmed by 5 bases and the J gene end by 7 bases; junction bases not matched to a gene: 11. CDR1 is SGHTA and CDR2 is FQGNSA in the germline V gene. The CDR3 spans 16 residues. The TCR comes from an elderly man with acute or convalescent COVID-19. The material sequenced was peripheral blood. The chain joins TRBV7-2 to TRBJ2-2; 9 bases are a match to TRBD2. CDR3 bases: TGTGCCAGCAGCCCGCCTGGCGGGAGGGTCGTCGGGGAGCTGTTTTTT. Protein sequence: CASSPPGGRVVGELFF.